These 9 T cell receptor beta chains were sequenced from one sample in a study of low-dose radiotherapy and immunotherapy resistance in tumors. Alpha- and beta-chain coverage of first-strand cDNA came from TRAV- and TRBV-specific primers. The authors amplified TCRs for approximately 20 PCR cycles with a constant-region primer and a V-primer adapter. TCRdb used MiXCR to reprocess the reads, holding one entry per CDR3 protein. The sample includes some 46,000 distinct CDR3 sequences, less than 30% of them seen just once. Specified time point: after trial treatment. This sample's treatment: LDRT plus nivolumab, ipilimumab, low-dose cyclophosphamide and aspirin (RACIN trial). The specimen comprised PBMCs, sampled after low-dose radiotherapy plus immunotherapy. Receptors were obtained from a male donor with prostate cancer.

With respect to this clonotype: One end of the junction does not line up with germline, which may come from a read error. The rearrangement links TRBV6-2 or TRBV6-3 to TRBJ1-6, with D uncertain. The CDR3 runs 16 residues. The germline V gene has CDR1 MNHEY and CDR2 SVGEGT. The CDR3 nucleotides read TGTGCCAGCAGTTACGAGGCAAACTCCTATAATTCACCCCTCCATTTT. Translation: CASSYEANSYNSPLHF.

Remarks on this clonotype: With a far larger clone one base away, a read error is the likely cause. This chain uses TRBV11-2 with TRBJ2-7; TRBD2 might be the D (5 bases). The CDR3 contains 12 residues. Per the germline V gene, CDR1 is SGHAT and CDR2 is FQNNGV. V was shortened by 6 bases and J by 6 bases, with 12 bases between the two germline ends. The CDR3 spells CASSSRAREQYF. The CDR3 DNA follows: TGTGCCAGCAGTTCGAGGGCCCGCGAGCAGTACTTC. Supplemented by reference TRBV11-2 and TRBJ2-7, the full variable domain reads EAGVAQSPRYKIIEKRQSVAFWCNPISGHATLYWYQQILGQGPKLLIQFQNNGVVDDSQLPKDRFSAERLKGVDSTLKIQPAKLEDSAVYLCASSSRAREQYFGPGTRLTVT.

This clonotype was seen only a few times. CDR3 sequence: CASSPDSTDTQYF. In DNA, the CDR3 is TGTGCCAGCTCACCAGATAGCACAGATACGCAGTATTTT. V and J are TRBV18 and TRBJ2-3, with D uncertain. There are 13 residues in the CDR3. Germline V gives CDR1 KGHSH, CDR2 LQKENI. V was trimmed by 2 bases and J by 0 bases, leaving 3 bases between them. The full variable domain, with the rest looked up from reference TRBV18 and TRBJ2-3, is NAGVMQNPRHLVRRRGQEARLRCSPMKGHSHVYWYRQLPEEGLKFMVYLQKENIIDESGMPKERFSAEFPKEGPSILRIQQVVRGDSAAYFCASSPDSTDTQYFGPGTRLTVL.

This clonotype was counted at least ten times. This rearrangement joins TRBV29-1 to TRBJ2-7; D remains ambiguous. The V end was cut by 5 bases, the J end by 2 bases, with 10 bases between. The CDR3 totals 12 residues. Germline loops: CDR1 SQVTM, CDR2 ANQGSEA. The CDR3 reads CSVRAGTYEQYF. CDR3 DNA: TGCAGCGTTCGTGCAGGAACCTACGAGCAGTACTTC.

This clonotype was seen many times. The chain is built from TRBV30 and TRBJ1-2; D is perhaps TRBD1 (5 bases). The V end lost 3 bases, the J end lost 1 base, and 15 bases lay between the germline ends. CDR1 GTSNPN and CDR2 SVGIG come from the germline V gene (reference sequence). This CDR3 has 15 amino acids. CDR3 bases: TGTGCCTGGAGGCGGGGCGGGAGTTATAACTATGGCTACACCTTC. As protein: CAWRRGGSYNYGYTF.

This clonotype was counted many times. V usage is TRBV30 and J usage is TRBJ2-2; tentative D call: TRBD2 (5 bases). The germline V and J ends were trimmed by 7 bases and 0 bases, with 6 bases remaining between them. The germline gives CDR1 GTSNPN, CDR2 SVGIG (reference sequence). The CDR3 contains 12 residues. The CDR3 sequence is CASRANTGELFF. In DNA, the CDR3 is TGTGCCTCGAGGGCGAACACCGGGGAGCTGTTTTTT.

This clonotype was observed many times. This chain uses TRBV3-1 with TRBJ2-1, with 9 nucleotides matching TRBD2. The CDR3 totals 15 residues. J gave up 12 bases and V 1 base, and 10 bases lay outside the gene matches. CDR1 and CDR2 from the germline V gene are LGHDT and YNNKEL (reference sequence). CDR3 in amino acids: CASSQAISGGSGQFF. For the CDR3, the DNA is TGTGCCAGCAGCCAAGCAATTAGCGGGGGCTCGGGGCAGTTCTTC.

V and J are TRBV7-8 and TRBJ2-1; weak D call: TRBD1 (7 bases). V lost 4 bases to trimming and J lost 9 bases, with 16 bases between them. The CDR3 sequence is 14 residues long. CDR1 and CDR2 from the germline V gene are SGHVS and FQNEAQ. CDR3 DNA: TGTGCCAGCAGCTCAGGGGGGCTGGTTAGTGAGCAGTTCTTC. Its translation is CASSSGGLVSEQFF.

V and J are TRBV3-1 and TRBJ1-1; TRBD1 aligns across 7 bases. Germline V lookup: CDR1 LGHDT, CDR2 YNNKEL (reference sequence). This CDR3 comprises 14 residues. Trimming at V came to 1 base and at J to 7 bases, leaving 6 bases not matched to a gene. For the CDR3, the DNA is TGTGCCAGCAGCCAAGCCGGACAGGCCCTTGAAGCTTTCTTT. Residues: CASSQAGQALEAFF.